Listed below are T cell receptor beta chains from one sample, sequenced in a study of blood T cell repertoires in COVID-19. The table came from immunoSEQ multiplex PCR; TCRdb's copy has only in-frame clones and leaves some out. The sample has 250,000 to 350,000 clones, around 84% seen once. Input material: peripheral blood. The receptors shown here come from a human donor with COVID-19, enrolled during active disease. The donor label of this sample is uncertain. Both conserved end residues are part of each CDR3. A D gene is named only where the DNA matches it firmly. Size is omitted from some rows. Given values are once, few, many or a class for expanded clones.

d_call: TRBD2; j_call: TRBJ2-1; clone_size: -; v_call: TRBV5-1; cdr3_nt: TGCGCCAGCGGCCCGAGCGGGAGTCCGTACAATGAGCAGTTCTTC; cdr3_aa: CASGPSGSPYNEQFF
d_call: TRBD2; j_call: TRBJ2-3; clone_size: once; v_call: TRBV3-1/TRBV3-2; cdr3_nt: TGTGCCAGCAGCCAAACGGGAGGGGTCACAGATACGCAGTATTTT; cdr3_aa: CASSQTGGVTDTQYF
d_call: TRBD1; j_call: TRBJ2-1; clone_size: -; v_call: TRBV7-3; cdr3_nt: TGTGCCAGCAGCTCTGGCCCCCGGGACAGGGGGCAGTTCTTC; cdr3_aa: CASSSGPRDRGQFF
d_call: TRBD1; j_call: TRBJ1-1; clone_size: few; v_call: TRBV5-1; cdr3_nt: TGCGCCAGCAGCCTACCGACAGGGTCCACTGAAGCTTTCTTT; cdr3_aa: CASSLPTGSTEAFF
d_call: TRBD2; j_call: TRBJ2-7; clone_size: once; v_call: TRBV19; cdr3_nt: TGTGCCAGTAGTACCGGACCGGGGGGGGCCTACGAGCAGTACTTC; cdr3_aa: CASSTGPGGAYEQYF
d_call: -; j_call: TRBJ2-1; clone_size: once; v_call: TRBV9; cdr3_nt: TGTGCCAGCAGCGTAGATCCGGGTAACTACAATGAGCAGTTCTTC; cdr3_aa: CASSVDPGNYNEQFF
d_call: TRBD2; j_call: TRBJ2-1; clone_size: -; v_call: TRBV28; cdr3_nt: TGTGCCACCACGGGGGCGGGACTAGCGGGAACCAATGAGCAGTTCTTC; cdr3_aa: CATTGAGLAGTNEQFF
d_call: -; j_call: TRBJ1-1; clone_size: -; v_call: TRBV12-3/TRBV12-4; cdr3_nt: TGTGCCAGCAGTGCCGGGAGGAACACTGAAGCTTTCTTT; cdr3_aa: CASSAGRNTEAFF
d_call: -; j_call: TRBJ1-2; clone_size: -; v_call: TRBV19; cdr3_nt: TGTGCCAGTAGTCCCGACATGGGGCCCTATGGCTACACCTTC; cdr3_aa: CASSPDMGPYGYTF
d_call: -; j_call: TRBJ1-2; clone_size: few; v_call: TRBV5-1; cdr3_nt: TGCGCCAGCAGCGACAGTGCTAACTATGGCTACACCTTC; cdr3_aa: CASSDSANYGYTF
d_call: TRBD1; j_call: TRBJ1-3; clone_size: -; v_call: TRBV5-1; cdr3_nt: TGCGCCAGCAGCTCCCTACCGGGACAGAGCTCTGGAAACACCATATATTTT; cdr3_aa: CASSSLPGQSSGNTIYF
d_call: TRBD1; j_call: TRBJ2-7; clone_size: -; v_call: TRBV11-2; cdr3_nt: TGTGCCAGCAGCTGGGACAGGGGTCACTACGAGCAGTACTTC; cdr3_aa: CASSWDRGHYEQYF
d_call: -; j_call: TRBJ2-1; clone_size: -; v_call: TRBV5-4; cdr3_nt: TGTGCCAGCAGCTTGGCTTATGAGCAGTTCTTC; cdr3_aa: CASSLAYEQFF
d_call: -; j_call: TRBJ1-5; clone_size: -; v_call: TRBV9; cdr3_nt: TGTGCCAGCAGCGTCCGGGCCGAGGGGGATCAGCCCCAGCATTTT; cdr3_aa: CASSVRAEGDQPQHF
d_call: -; j_call: TRBJ2-1; clone_size: -; v_call: TRBV11-2; cdr3_nt: TGTGCCAGCAGCCAAGGGGGAGGGGTCCACAATGAGCAGTTCTTC; cdr3_aa: CASSQGGGVHNEQFF
d_call: TRBD1; j_call: TRBJ1-1; clone_size: -; v_call: TRBV3-1/TRBV3-2; cdr3_nt: TGTGCCAGCAGCCACCCCCGGGACAGGCTCATGAACACTGAAGCTTTCTTT; cdr3_aa: CASSHPRDRLMNTEAFF
d_call: -; j_call: TRBJ2-4; clone_size: -; v_call: TRBV19; cdr3_nt: TGTGCCAGTACCCGGGGACTAGCCAAAAACATTCAGTACTTC; cdr3_aa: CASTRGLAKNIQYF
d_call: TRBD2; j_call: TRBJ2-1; clone_size: -; v_call: TRBV7-9; cdr3_nt: TGTGCCAGCAGCTTTGGACTAGCGGGCTACAATGAGCAGTTCTTC; cdr3_aa: CASSFGLAGYNEQFF
d_call: TRBD2; j_call: TRBJ2-7; clone_size: -; v_call: TRBV27; cdr3_nt: TGTGCCAGCAGTCGGAGGACTAGCGGCTCCTACGAGCAGTACTTC; cdr3_aa: CASSRRTSGSYEQYF
d_call: -; j_call: TRBJ1-4; clone_size: -; v_call: TRBV5-1; cdr3_nt: TGCGCCAGCAGTACCGGGATTGTATATGAAAAACTGTTTTTT; cdr3_aa: CASSTGIVYEKLFF
d_call: -; j_call: TRBJ2-1; clone_size: -; v_call: TRBV19; cdr3_nt: TGTGCCAGTAGTATTTCGGCGGGAATCCCCTACAATGAGCAGTTCTTC; cdr3_aa: CASSISAGIPYNEQFF
d_call: TRBD2; j_call: TRBJ2-2; clone_size: many; v_call: TRBV15; cdr3_nt: TGTGCCACCAGCAGAACATCAGCGGGAGAAACCGGGGAGCTGTTTTTT; cdr3_aa: CATSRTSAGETGELFF
d_call: -; j_call: TRBJ2-3; clone_size: -; v_call: TRBV7-3; cdr3_nt: TGTGCCAGCAGCTTTAGCGGTCCTTCCACAGATACGCAGTATTTT; cdr3_aa: CASSFSGPSTDTQYF
d_call: -; j_call: TRBJ1-4; clone_size: once; v_call: TRBV7-6; cdr3_nt: TGTGCCAGCAGCTTACGGGGGGCAAATGAAAAACTGTTTTTT; cdr3_aa: CASSLRGANEKLFF
d_call: -; j_call: TRBJ1-1; clone_size: -; v_call: TRBV5-1; cdr3_nt: TGCGCCAGCAGCCAGGACACCCCAGGGATGAACACTGAAGCTTTCTTT; cdr3_aa: CASSQDTPGMNTEAFF
d_call: -; j_call: TRBJ2-7; clone_size: -; v_call: TRBV7-6; cdr3_nt: TGTGCCAGCAGCCCCCGCCCCGGACAGAACTCCTACGAGCAGTACTTC; cdr3_aa: CASSPRPGQNSYEQYF